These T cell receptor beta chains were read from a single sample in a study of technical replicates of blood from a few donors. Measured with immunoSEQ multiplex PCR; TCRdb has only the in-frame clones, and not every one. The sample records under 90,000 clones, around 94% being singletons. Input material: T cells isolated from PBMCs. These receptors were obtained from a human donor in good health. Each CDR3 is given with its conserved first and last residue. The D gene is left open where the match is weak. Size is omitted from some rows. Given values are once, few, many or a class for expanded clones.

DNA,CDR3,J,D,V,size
TGCGCCAGCAGCTCTAGTGGGTGGAACACTGAAGCTTTCTTT,CASSSSGWNTEAFF,TRBJ1-1,-,TRBV5-1,-
TGTGCCAGCAGCTTAAACAGAGCGGGAATGGAGCTGTTTTTT,CASSLNRAGMELFF,TRBJ2-2,TRBD2,TRBV7-9,-
TGTGCCAGCAGCTTAGGGTCCGGGACACCTTCCTACGAGCAGTACTTC,CASSLGSGTPSYEQYF,TRBJ2-7,-,TRBV7-2,-
TGTGCCAGCAGTTTGGCTAGCGGGGGGTACAATGAGCAGTTCTTC,CASSLASGGYNEQFF,TRBJ2-1,TRBD2,TRBV6-5,-
TGTGCCACCAGCAGTCTAACAGCTTCAGCTAACTATGGCTACACCTTC,CATSSLTASANYGYTF,TRBJ1-2,-,TRBV15,-
TGTGCCAGCAGTGAATGGGGAACAGGCCCGTACTTC,CASSEWGTGPYF,TRBJ2-7,-,TRBV6-1,once
TGCGCCAGCAGCTTGGGGAATTGGGAGGGCTATGGCTACACCTTC,CASSLGNWEGYGYTF,TRBJ1-2,-,TRBV5-1,-
TGTGCCAGCAGCCGGACAGGGAATCAGCCCCAGCATTTT,CASSRTGNQPQHF,TRBJ1-5,TRBD1,TRBV7-2,once
TGTGCCAGCAGCGTAGCTGTCGGCAGGACTAACTATGGCTACACCTTC,CASSVAVGRTNYGYTF,TRBJ1-2,-,TRBV9,-
TGTGCCAGCAGGGTCCGACTTGGGAATGAGCAGTTCTTC,CASRVRLGNEQFF,TRBJ2-1,-,TRBV7-9,-
TGTGCCAGCAGTTGGGGGGACAGGGGCACAGATACGCAGTATTTT,CASSWGDRGTDTQYF,TRBJ2-3,TRBD1,TRBV6-1,-
TGTGCCAGCGGATCTCTTGGGAGCACTGAAGCTTTCTTT,CASGSLGSTEAFF,TRBJ1-1,-,TRBV7-3,-
TGTGCCAGCCCCTACAGGAACACTGAAGCTTTCTTT,CASPYRNTEAFF,TRBJ1-1,-,TRBV2,-
TGTGCCAGCAGTCCCGACAGGACCCAGACCCAGTACTTC,CASSPDRTQTQYF,TRBJ2-5,-,TRBV2,-
TGTGCCAGCAGCCCCGGGACTAGCGGGGAGACCCAGTACTTC,CASSPGTSGETQYF,TRBJ2-5,TRBD2,TRBV2,-
TGTGCCAGCAGTCTTCTTACGATTCGACTAGCGGGAAGGTACGAGCAGTACTTC,CASSLLTIRLAGRYEQYF,TRBJ2-7,TRBD2,TRBV28,-
TGCAGTGCTAGAAGTGTAGATGGCTACACCTTC,CSARSVDGYTF,TRBJ1-2,-,TRBV20-1,-
TGTGCCAGCAGCTTCCTCACCACAGGGGGCTCCGGGGAGCTGTTTTTT,CASSFLTTGGSGELFF,TRBJ2-2,TRBD1,TRBV7-2,-
TGTGCCAGCAGTATCACAGGGAACACTGAAGCTTTCTTT,CASSITGNTEAFF,TRBJ1-1,-,TRBV2,once
TGCGCCAGCAGCCCTACTAGCGGACAAGAGACCCAGTACTTC,CASSPTSGQETQYF,TRBJ2-5,TRBD2,TRBV5-1,-
TGCAGCGTTGCCAGGGACAGAAGCGAAAAACTGTTTTTT,CSVARDRSEKLFF,TRBJ1-4,TRBD1,TRBV29-1,once
TGTGCCAGCACAACAGACATCACTGAAGCTTTCTTT,CASTTDITEAFF,TRBJ1-1,-,TRBV2,-
TGTGCCAGCAGCTCGGCGGACAGCTACGAGCAGTACTTC,CASSSADSYEQYF,TRBJ2-7,-,TRBV7-9,once
TGTGCCAGCGGTCGCGCATTCTCCTATGGCTACACCTTC,CASGRAFSYGYTF,TRBJ1-2,-,TRBV7-9,-
TGTGCCACCAGCAGAGATTCGGGGGTAACCTCTTATAGCAATCAGCCCCAGCATTTT,CATSRDSGVTSYSNQPQHF,TRBJ1-5,-,TRBV15,-
TGCGCCAGCAGCCCCAGGCTCTCAGAATACAATGAGCAGTTCTTC,CASSPRLSEYNEQFF,TRBJ2-1,-,TRBV5-1,-
TGCGCCAGCAGCTTAGGGACAGGGGATTACGCTGAAGCTTTCTTT,CASSLGTGDYAEAFF,TRBJ1-1,TRBD1,TRBV5-1,-
TGCGCCAGCAGCTCCCCAGGCCAAGAGACCCAGTACTTC,CASSSPGQETQYF,TRBJ2-5,-,TRBV4-1,-
TGCGCCAGCAGCCCGCACCTCCTAGACTCTGGGGATACGCAGTATTTT,CASSPHLLDSGDTQYF,TRBJ2-3,-,TRBV5-1,-
TGTGCCAGCAGCCCCAGACGTATCCTAGCGGGAGCCTCCTACGAGCAGTACTTC,CASSPRRILAGASYEQYF,TRBJ2-7,TRBD2,TRBV7-6,-
TGTGCCAGCAGGACAGGGTCAGATACGCAGTATTTT,CASRTGSDTQYF,TRBJ2-3,TRBD1,TRBV6-1,-
TGCAGCGTTGAAGACCTCGGGGTTACGGAGACCCAGTACTTC,CSVEDLGVTETQYF,TRBJ2-5,-,TRBV29-1,-
TGTGCCAGCAGAGCTAGCGGGGCCTACAATGAGCAGTTCTTC,CASRASGAYNEQFF,TRBJ2-1,TRBD2,TRBV2,-
TGTGCCAGCAGCCAGCAGGTTACCGGGGAGCTGTTTTTT,CASSQQVTGELFF,TRBJ2-2,-,TRBV14,-
TGCGCCAGCAGCCGTACAGGGGCGAACACTGAAGCTTTCTTT,CASSRTGANTEAFF,TRBJ1-1,TRBD1,TRBV4-1,-
TGTGCCAGCGGGCCGAATGAAAAACTGTTTTTT,CASGPNEKLFF,TRBJ1-4,-,TRBV2,-
TGCGCCAGCAGTTCGGGACAGGGGGCTTGGGCCGGGGAGCTGTTTTTT,CASSSGQGAWAGELFF,TRBJ2-2,TRBD1,TRBV5-1,-
TGTGCTAGCAGCCAAGACAGTAGCGGGGAGCTGTTTTTT,CASSQDSSGELFF,TRBJ2-2,-,TRBV7-7,-
TGCAGCGTTGTCAGGGGGCATACTTCCTACGAGCAGTACTTC,CSVVRGHTSYEQYF,TRBJ2-7,TRBD1,TRBV29-1,-
TGTGCCAGCAGCCAAAACCGGGACAGGCCAAACACCATATATTTT,CASSQNRDRPNTIYF,TRBJ1-3,TRBD1,TRBV5-4,-
TGTGCCAGCAACACCCCCAGGGACACAGATACGCAGTATTTT,CASNTPRDTDTQYF,TRBJ2-3,-,TRBV6-5,once
TGTGCCAGCAGGTTGGGGACAGGGGCCCTCTGGGCCAACGTCCTGACTTTC,CASRLGTGALWANVLTF,TRBJ2-6,TRBD1,TRBV28,-
TGTGCCAGCAGCTTTAGGGTCGACAGGAATAATTCACCCCTCCACTTT,CASSFRVDRNNSPLHF,TRBJ1-6,-,TRBV7-2,-
TGCGCCAGCAGCCAAGCTTTGTGGCGGGGCCGCTATGAGACCCAGTACTTC,CASSQALWRGRYETQYF,TRBJ2-5,-,TRBV4-1,once
TGTGCCAGTAGTATAGTACGGGTCCGGACTTCAACTAATGAAAAACTGTTTTTT,CASSIVRVRTSTNEKLFF,TRBJ1-4,-,TRBV19,-
TGTGCCAGCAGCCAGGGCCAGGGGTACACTGAAGCTTTCTTT,CASSQGQGYTEAFF,TRBJ1-1,-,TRBV14,-
TGTGCCAGCAGTTACTCTAGAGGCAGGGGGGACTATGGCTACACCTTC,CASSYSRGRGDYGYTF,TRBJ1-2,TRBD1,TRBV6-5,-
TGTGCCAGCAGTCCGACCCTAGCGGGGGCATACAATGAGCAGTTCTTC,CASSPTLAGAYNEQFF,TRBJ2-1,TRBD2,TRBV6-6,-
TGTGCCAGCAGCCCTCAGACCCTATTAGCGGGGGCCCTTAGTAATGAGCAGTTCTTC,CASSPQTLLAGALSNEQFF,TRBJ2-1,TRBD2,TRBV7-3,-
TGTGCCAGCAGTTTATTATCCGTCACAGATACGCAGTATTTT,CASSLLSVTDTQYF,TRBJ2-3,-,TRBV28,-
TGTGCCAGCAGCTTAGCTCTTCGCGACAGGGAAATCTATGGCTACACCTTC,CASSLALRDREIYGYTF,TRBJ1-2,TRBD1,TRBV7-2,-
TGTGCCAGCAGTTCTCCAACAGGGGATGGCTACACCTTC,CASSSPTGDGYTF,TRBJ1-2,TRBD1,TRBV28,-
TGTGCCAGCCATGGGGCGGGGTACAATGAGCAGTTCTTC,CASHGAGYNEQFF,TRBJ2-1,-,TRBV27,-
TGTGCCAGCAGCCCCGGGACAGCGGTCGGGGAGCTGTTTTTT,CASSPGTAVGELFF,TRBJ2-2,TRBD1,TRBV6-5,-
TGTGCCAGCAGCTTGAGGGTTATAGGGGAGGCTGAAGCTTTCTTT,CASSLRVIGEAEAFF,TRBJ1-1,-,TRBV5-6,-
TGTGCCAGCAGTGAGGTTATAGACTCCTACGAGCAGTACTTC,CASSEVIDSYEQYF,TRBJ2-7,-,TRBV6-4,-
TGTGCCAGTAGTCCCCTCCCTAGCGGGAGGGCCAATGAGCAGTTCTTC,CASSPLPSGRANEQFF,TRBJ2-1,TRBD2,TRBV19,-
TGTGCCATCAGTGGAGGCGGGAGCTTAGATACGCAGTATTTT,CAISGGGSLDTQYF,TRBJ2-3,TRBD2,TRBV10-3,-